This T cell receptor beta chain was observed in a study of T cells in localized non-small cell lung cancer. As to this clone: As yet, its antigen is unknown.

Findings of the study overall: There was higher T cell clonality in uninvolved adjacent lung than in tumor, and it was highest there. Adjacent lung had a median about 60 of the 100 largest tumor clones. Sequencing, confined to only one tumor region, leaves heterogeneity possible.

This table comes from immunoSEQ multiplex PCR, and its TCRdb copy is limited to in-frame clones, with some not included. Here the sample spans some 140,000 clones, more than 70% being singletons. This TCR came from a female donor over 55 with stage I lung adenocarcinoma. The material sequenced was peripheral blood, taken before any cancer treatment.

The DNA of the CDR3 is TGTGCCAGCAGCTGGACCGCAAGCAAAAACATTCAGTACTTC. Translated, it gives CASSWTASKNIQYF. The gene calls are TRBV7-9 and TRBJ2-4; no reliable D call. Per germline, CDR1 SEHNR and CDR2 FQNEAQ (reference sequence). The CDR3 loop spans 14 amino acids. Trimming stripped 4 bases from V and 3 bases from J, with 10 bases between. Supplemented by reference TRBV7-9 and TRBJ2-4, the full variable domain reads DTGVSQNPRHKITKRGQNVTFRCDPISEHNRLYWYRQTLGQGPEFLTYFQNEAQLEKSRLLSDRFSAERPKGSFSTLEIQRTEQGDSAMYLCASSWTASKNIQYFGAGTRLSVL.